The subject of this entry is one T cell receptor beta chain. Germline values: CDR1 LNHNV, CDR2 YYDKDF (reference sequence). This CDR3 spans 16 amino acids. V was clipped by 5 bases and J by 7 bases, with 20 bases between them. The sample belongs to a study of OX40 agonist ivuxolimab in advanced cancers. Method: immunoSEQ multiplex PCR; TCRdb's copy keeps in-frame clones and lacks some. This sample has 6,500 to 8,500 clones, with 73% found just once. The source material was CD4+ or CD8+ T cells sorted from blood, sampled in a trial of the OX40 agonist ivuxolimab. The TCR was taken from an adult with an advanced solid tumor such as melanoma, head and neck, liver or kidney cancer. The chain carries TRBV15 and TRBJ2-2, with D maybe TRBD2 (5 bases). The CDR3 is CATSGRAPSEVGELFF. CDR3 in DNA: TGTGCCACCAGCGGGCGGGCCCCCTCAGAGGTCGGGGAGCTGTTTTTT.